This T cell receptor beta chain was observed in a study of blood T cells in healthy people across ages. Combining a sample-barcoded 5' primer with a J-beta primer mix, a second PCR ran for roughly 7 to 11 cycles. TCRdb called the 5' RACE reads again in MiXCR, with one record for every CDR3 protein. The top ten clones hold under 3% of a sample with approximately 780,000 distinct CDR3 sequences, roughly 25% of them seen once. This clonotype was counted once. The CDR3 has 14 residues. V trimming: 3 bases; J trimming: 6 bases; junction bases outside the gene matches: 6. From germline, CDR1 is SGDLS and CDR2 YYNGEE. The same sample was also studied in work on T cells of mothers and their children. As that report states: In this cohort, donors were three healthy Caucasian mothers plus their six children.

Sequencing used blood. The receptor comes from a boy aged 10-17 years in good health. This rearrangement joins TRBV9 to TRBJ2-3; TRBD2 agrees at 8 bases. The CDR3 is CASSESGSGDTQYF. CDR3 in DNA: TGTGCCAGCAGCGAGAGCGGGAGCGGCGATACGCAGTATTTT.